What follows is one T cell receptor (beta chain) and its context. No antigen is known for it. This sample was included in a study of cytomegalovirus exposure and HLA in healthy donors. General study points: Across donors, most TCRs were seen rarely, yet some public ones were widespread.

The study ran its PCR with 60 Vbeta and 13 Jbeta primers. Libraries were prepared by immunoSEQ multiplex PCR; TCRdb keeps only in-frame clonotypes and omits some of them. Of about 140,000 clones listed, 73% are singletons. CDR1 is WSHSY and CDR2 is SAAADI in the germline V gene. The V end lost 3 bases, the J end lost 2 bases, and 10 bases lay between the germline ends. The CDR3 is 14 residues long. This sequence was found in a woman in her 40s in good health and CMV-seronegative. V is TRBV10-2 and J is TRBJ1-1, with D perhaps matching TRBD1 (5 bases). The sample comprised PBMCs. CDR3 DNA: TGCGCCAGCAGTGATCTGGGGGGAAACACTGAAGCTTTCTTT. Amino acids: CASSDLGGNTEAFF.